Presented here are 27 T cell receptor beta chains from one specimen sequenced in a study of cytomegalovirus exposure and HLA in healthy donors. Assay: immunoSEQ multiplex PCR; the TCRdb copy retains only in-frame clones and omits some. This sample yields about 200,000 clones, of which around 90% are seen a single time; 1.5% to 2.5% belongs to the top ten. Material: PBMCs. The receptors derive from a young woman in good health and CMV-seropositive.

The gene calls are TRBV30 and TRBJ2-5; the match to TRBD2 covers 11 bases. The CDR3 has 16 amino acids. Trimming at V came to 0 bases and at J to 3 bases, leaving 6 bases not matched to a gene. Per germline, CDR1 GTSNPN and CDR2 SVGIG (reference sequence). In nucleotides, the CDR3 is TGTGCCTGGAGTGTCATTAAACTAGCGGGAGAAGAGACCCAGTACTTC. Translated: CAWSVIKLAGEETQYF.

This clone was counted a single time. The chain uses TRBV6-1 and TRBJ2-3; D uncertain. V lost 2 bases to trimming and J lost 0 bases, with 12 bases between them. The germline V gene has CDR1 MNHNS and CDR2 SASEGT. This CDR3 is built from 16 residues. In nucleotides, the CDR3 is TGTGCCAGCAGTGAAAGTGAAGCTGCTAGCACAGATACGCAGTATTTT. Its protein product is CASSESEAASTDTQYF.

The V call is TRBV7-3, the J call TRBJ2-1; 9 bases agree with TRBD2. Germline V gives CDR1 SGHTA, CDR2 FQGTGA. V shed 10 bases, J shed 4 bases, and the junction held 8 bases outside the gene matches. This CDR3 comprises 14 residues. The CDR3 region is CATGLAGGYNEQFF. DNA for the CDR3: TGTGCCACGGGTTTGGCGGGAGGGTACAATGAGCAGTTCTTC.

The rearrangement uses TRBV21-1 and TRBJ2-3; TRBD2, the D gene given by the table, was not confirmed from the DNA. TRBV21-1 is classified as a pseudogene. This CDR3 is built from 16 residues. The DNA of the CDR3 is TGTGCCAGCACCCCCGGACTTAGAGGTAGCACAGATACGCAGTATTTT. Its translation is CASTPGLRGSTDTQYF.

The chain is built from TRBV11-2 and TRBJ1-2; D may be TRBD1 (5 bases). Trimming took off 6 bases at V and 1 base at J, with 12 bases between the two ends. This CDR3 has 14 amino acids. From germline, CDR1 is SGHAT and CDR2 FQNNGV. The CDR3 nucleotides are TGTGCCAGCAGTCGGGGGACGGATAACTATGGCTACACCTTC. It encodes CASSRGTDNYGYTF. The whole variable domain, filled in from reference TRBV11-2 and TRBJ1-2, reads EAGVAQSPRYKIIEKRQSVAFWCNPISGHATLYWYQQILGQGPKLLIQFQNNGVVDDSQLPKDRFSAERLKGVDSTLKIQPAKLEDSAVYLCASSRGTDNYGYTFGSGTRLTVV.

CDR3 sequence (DNA): TGTGCCAGCAGTTACTATCCTAGCGGGATGGTCGATGAGCAGTTCTTC. Amino acids: CASSYYPSGMVDEQFF. The rearrangement uses TRBV6-5 and TRBJ2-1; 9 bases are shared with TRBD2. The ends lost 1 base at V and 8 bases at J; junction bases unmatched: 9. The CDR3 is made up of 16 amino acids. Per germline, CDR1 MNHEY and CDR2 SVGAGI.

The chain carries TRBV5-4 and TRBJ2-7, with 13 bases matching TRBD2. This CDR3 is 14 amino acids long. CDR1 is SGHNT, CDR2 YYREEE, per germline (reference sequence). V was pared by 4 bases and J by 6 bases, with 4 bases of the junction left unmatched. CDR3 DNA sequence: TGTGCCAGCAGCACCTGGACTAGCGGGGGCGAGCAGTACTTC. It yields the protein CASSTWTSGGEQYF.

V gene TRBV11-2 combines with J gene TRBJ2-1; TRBD2 might be the D (5 bases). Germline CDR1 is SGHAT and CDR2 is FQNNGV. The CDR3 sequence is 15 residues long. Trimming left V 6 bases short and J 7 bases short, with 19 bases between. CDR3 nucleotides: TGTGCCAGCAGACCTTCCGGGGTCCCGGGAAATGAGCAGTTCTTC. Encoded protein: CASRPSGVPGNEQFF.

The J gene is TRBJ2-7, the V gene TRBV28; the match to TRBD1 covers 7 bases. The length of the CDR3 is 15 residues. CDR1 is MDHEN, CDR2 SYDVKM, per germline. The V and J ends lost 5 bases and 2 bases, in that order; junction bases with no gene match: 9. As DNA, the CDR3 is TGTGCCAGCAGTCCTATACGGGACAGCACCTACGAGCAGTACTTC. Its protein is CASSPIRDSTYEQYF.

The chain recombines TRBV9 with TRBJ2-7; the match to TRBD1 covers 7 bases. Germline trimming cut 2 bases from V and 2 bases from J; bases unmatched to any gene: 13. The CDR3 is 17 amino acids. CDR1 is SGDLS, CDR2 YYNGEE, per germline. DNA for the CDR3: TGTGCCAGCAGCGTCGGCCCAATAGGACAGGCCGCCTACGAGCAGTACTTC. Its translation: CASSVGPIGQAAYEQYF.

The rearrangement joins TRBV19 to TRBJ2-1, with D possibly matching TRBD1 (6 bases). The germline V and J ends were trimmed by 6 bases and 2 bases, with 11 bases remaining between them. CDR3 length: 14 residues. Germline lookup yields CDR1 LNHDA and CDR2 SQIVND (reference sequence). The CDR3 spells CASSTGITYNEQFF. CDR3 nucleotides: TGTGCCAGTAGCACAGGGATTACCTACAATGAGCAGTTCTTC.

The chain employs TRBV10-3 and TRBJ1-1, with 8 positions matching TRBD1. Unmatched junction bases numbered 9, after V lost 2 bases and J lost 4 bases. This CDR3 has 16 residues. CDR1 ENHRY and CDR2 SYGVKD come from the germline V gene. CDR3 bases: TGTGCCATCAGTGAGGGACAGGGACCCGAACGCACTGAAGCTTTCTTT. It yields the protein CAISEGQGPERTEAFF.

This clone was seen a handful of times. CDR3: CASSYNARGEQFF. The CDR3 DNA is TGTGCCAGCAGCTATAATGCCCGGGGGGAGCAGTTCTTC. V gene TRBV7-6 combines with J gene TRBJ2-1, with a possible D match to TRBD2 (6 bases). The ends were cut back, 4 bases at V and 10 bases at J, with 14 bases in the middle. Per the germline V gene, CDR1 is SGHVS and CDR2 is FNYEAQ. This CDR3 has 13 residues.

The J gene is TRBJ2-7, the V gene TRBV19; 12 nucleotides agree with TRBD2. Germline V gives CDR1 LNHDA, CDR2 SQIVND (reference sequence). The CDR3 loop spans 17 amino acids. With 1 base clipped from V and 1 base from J, the junction kept 5 bases outside the gene matches. CDR3 bases: TGTGCCAGTAGTATAGGACTAGCGGGAGTCTTATCCTACGAGCAGTACTTC. This codes for CASSIGLAGVLSYEQYF. Variable domain in full (rest from reference TRBV19 and TRBJ2-7): DGGITQSPKYLFRKEGQNVTLSCEQNLNHDAMYWYRQDPGQGLRLIYYSQIVNDFQKGDIAEGYSVSREKKESFPLTVTSAQKNPTAFYLCASSIGLAGVLSYEQYFGPGTRLTVT.

V is TRBV7-6 and J is TRBJ2-7; 12 positions match TRBD1. Germline V gene lookup returns CDR1 SGHVS and CDR2 FNYEAQ. The V gene end was trimmed by 0 bases and the J gene end by 6 bases; junction bases not matched to a gene: 3. CDR3 length: 15 amino acids. The CDR3 region has the DNA TGTGCCAGCAGCTTAGCGAGGGGACAGGGGGCCGAGCAGTACTTC. Its translation: CASSLARGQGAEQYF.

V is TRBV4-1 and J is TRBJ2-7; weak D call: TRBD1 (5 bases). This CDR3 comprises 12 residues. The V gene lost 4 bases and the J gene lost 4 bases, with 8 bases spanning the gap. CDR1 MGHRA and CDR2 YSYEKL come from the germline V gene. The CDR3 loop reads CASSPDSYEQYF. CDR3 coding DNA: TGCGCCAGCAGCCCCGACAGTTACGAGCAGTACTTC.

The rearrangement uses TRBV28 and TRBJ2-5; D perhaps matches TRBD1 (8 bases). Germline CDR1 is MDHEN and CDR2 is SYDVKM. The germline V and J ends were trimmed by 3 bases and 4 bases, with 12 bases remaining between them. This CDR3 spans 14 amino acids. CDR3: CASSFTGGGETQYF. The CDR3, as DNA: TGTGCCAGCAGTTTCACAGGGGGGGGAGAGACCCAGTACTTC.

This clone was counted only a few times. The chain employs TRBV27 and TRBJ1-5; 8 bases are a match to TRBD1. V dropped 5 bases and J dropped 3; count of bases not matched to a gene: 6. The CDR3 is 15 residues long. CDR1 and CDR2 (germline): MNHEY, SMNVEV (reference sequence). CDR3 residues: CASSPQTGANQPQHF. CDR3 DNA sequence: TGTGCCAGCAGTCCACAGACAGGGGCCAATCAGCCCCAGCATTTT.

This chain links TRBV6-6 with TRBJ2-1; D not resolved. There are 12 residues in the CDR3. The germline gives CDR1 MNHNY, CDR2 SVGAGI (reference sequence). Between the trimmed V and J ends, which lost 6 bases and 9 bases, there was a span of 12 bases. DNA of the CDR3: TGTGCCAGCAGCCCGCAGTTTGGTGAGCAGTTCTTC. Amino acid sequence: CASSPQFGEQFF.

The chain employs TRBV28 and TRBJ2-7; D possibly corresponds to TRBD2 (6 bases). Germline V gives CDR1 MDHEN, CDR2 SYDVKM. The CDR3 has 18 amino acids. V shed 2 bases and J shed 1 base, with 21 bases lying between them. The CDR3 protein is CASSLHGISTSFSYEQYF. DNA for the CDR3: TGTGCCAGCAGTTTACATGGTATATCGACTAGTTTTTCCTACGAGCAGTACTTC.

V gene TRBV5-4 combines with J gene TRBJ1-2; D remains unclear. CDR1 and CDR2 from the germline V gene are SGHNT and YYREEE (reference sequence). The CDR3 consists of 13 residues. The germline V and J ends were trimmed by 1 base and 2 bases, with 6 bases remaining between them. The CDR3 sequence: CASSLLRNYGYTF. The CDR3 DNA sequence: TGTGCCAGCAGCTTGCTGAGGAACTATGGCTACACCTTC.

The chain recombines TRBV5-6 with TRBJ1-3; D unresolved. Trimming took 1 base from V and 0 from J, leaving 14 bases between them. Looked up from germline, CDR1 is SGHDT and CDR2 is YYEEEE. The CDR3 spans 17 residues. As DNA, the CDR3 is TGTGCCAGCAGCTTGAAATTCGAGCTTACCTCTGGAAACACCATATATTTT. It codes for CASSLKFELTSGNTIYF.

The rearrangement joins TRBV4-1 to TRBJ2-7; 14 positions agree with TRBD2. Germline CDR1 and CDR2: MGHRA and YSYEKL. The length of the CDR3 is 18 residues. The V segment lost 1 base and the J segment 3 bases; nucleotides outside the gene matches: 8. In nucleotides, the CDR3 is TGCGCCAGCAGCCAAGGGGGGACTAGCGGGAGAGCCCTCTACGAGCAGTACTTC. It specifies CASSQGGTSGRALYEQYF.

The V and J genes are TRBV28 and TRBJ2-1, with D possibly being TRBD1 (5 bases). The germline CDR1 and CDR2 sequences are MDHEN and SYDVKM. This CDR3 comprises 15 residues. V dropped 5 bases and J dropped 9 bases, with 20 bases sitting between them. CDR3 loop: CASSHRRGLDGEQFF. CDR3 bases: TGTGCCAGCAGTCACAGAAGGGGCCTGGACGGTGAGCAGTTCTTC.

The V gene is TRBV5-6, the J gene TRBJ2-7; a possible D gene is TRBD2 (6 bases). V was clipped by 4 bases and J by 7 bases, with 24 bases between them. This CDR3 is built from 16 residues. Germline V gene sequence: CDR1 SGHDT, CDR2 YYEEEE. The CDR3: CASSPVGRGEEREQYF. In nucleotides, the CDR3 is TGTGCCAGCAGCCCGGTAGGCCGTGGGGAGGAACGAGAGCAGTACTTC. The entire variable domain, with the rest obtained from reference TRBV5-6 and TRBJ2-7, is as follows: DAGVTQSPTHLIKTRGQQVTLRCSPKSGHDTVSWYQQALGQGPQFIFQYYEEEERQRGNFPDRFSGHQFPNYSSELNVNALLLGDSALYLCASSPVGRGEEREQYFGPGTRLTVT.

Written as DNA, the CDR3 is TGCGCCAGCAGCCAACGCGACAGGACCTCTGGAAACACCATATATTTT. Translation gives CASSQRDRTSGNTIYF. The gene calls are TRBV4-1 and TRBJ1-3, with D maybe TRBD1 (6 bases). CDR3 size: 16 residues. Germline lookup yields CDR1 MGHRA and CDR2 YSYEKL. V lost 2 bases and J lost 0, with 11 bases in between.

The chain recombines TRBV28 with TRBJ1-5, with TRBD1 matching over 7 bases. Germline trimming cut 4 bases from V and 3 bases from J; bases unmatched to any gene: 9. The CDR3 spans 16 residues. Germline lookup yields CDR1 MDHEN and CDR2 SYDVKM. The CDR3 sequence: CASSWPGTASNQPQHF. Written as DNA, the CDR3 is TGTGCCAGCAGTTGGCCCGGGACAGCTTCCAATCAGCCCCAGCATTTT.